Following are 12 T cell receptor beta chains from one sample sequenced in a study of post-analysis software for immune sequencing data. TCR beta libraries were prepared from cDNA with unique molecular identifiers. TCRdb independently ran MiXCR on the PCR reads; one entry per CDR3 protein. The table lists hundreds of thousands of distinct CDR3 sequences, over 35% of them singletons. These receptors have no identified antigens. Study-wide findings and caveats: TRBV segments more frequent in patients than in controls numbered roughly 5 and included TRBV5-6, TRBV5-1 and TRBV20-1.

The sequenced material came from blood. These receptors originate from a girl under 18 with multiple sclerosis.

This clonotype was seen once. The J gene is TRBJ2-1, the V gene TRBV7-9, with TRBD1 identical over 8 bases. Germline CDR1 is SEHNR and CDR2 is FQNEAQ (reference sequence). This CDR3 contains 17 residues. J lost 1 base, V lost 4 bases, and 9 bases had no gene match. CDR3 protein: CASSSYPGTGSYNEQFF. In DNA, the CDR3 is TGTGCCAGCAGCTCCTACCCCGGGACAGGTTCCTACAATGAGCAGTTCTTC.

The chain links TRBV6-5 to TRBJ2-3, with 9 bases lining up with TRBD2. Germline assignment: CDR1 MNHEY and CDR2 SVGAGI. The CDR3 sequence is 16 residues long. Losses at the gene ends were 0 bases for V and 2 bases for J; bases not matched to a gene: 3. CDR3 sequence (DNA): TGTGCCAGCAGTTACTCGGCGGGAGGGTACACAGATACGCAGTATTTT. Protein product: CASSYSAGGYTDTQYF.

J is TRBJ2-7 and V is TRBV12-3 or TRBV12-4; 11 bases are a match to TRBD1. This CDR3 is 16 amino acids long. The V segment lost 5 bases and the J segment 5 bases; nucleotides outside the gene matches: 11. The CDR3 spells CASSLHPDRGQNEQYF. CDR3 bases: TGTGCCAGCAGTCTCCACCCGGACAGGGGGCAGAACGAGCAGTACTTC.

The rearrangement links TRBV7-9 to TRBJ1-2; tentative D call: TRBD1 (6 bases). From germline, CDR1 is SEHNR and CDR2 FQNEAQ (reference sequence). The CDR3 spans 20 residues. Deletions cut 6 bases from V and 3 bases from J, with 32 bases between. CDR3 DNA sequence: TGTGCCAGCAGGTATCCTTTCGCGGGACACCACCCCAGGGGAGACTATGGCTACACCTTC. This sequence encodes CASRYPFAGHHPRGDYGYTF.

The V call is TRBV9, the J call TRBJ2-3; D may be TRBD2 (5 bases). This CDR3 region has 14 residues. Germline CDR1 SGDLS, CDR2 YYNGEE. Trimming pared 3 bases from V and 2 bases from J, leaving 10 bases between. DNA of the CDR3: TGTGCCAGCAGCGCCACCGGGATCACAGATACGCAGTATTTT. Its translation is CASSATGITDTQYF.

The chain employs TRBV28 and TRBJ2-1, with D perhaps given as TRBD1 or TRBD2 (5 bases each). Germline loops: CDR1 MDHEN, CDR2 SYDVKM. There are 11 residues in the CDR3. V was cut by 4 bases and J by 15 bases, with 13 bases left in between. CDR3 residues: CASSSGPLPFF. CDR3 nucleotides: TGTGCCAGCAGTTCGGGGCCTCTTCCGTTCTTC. Filled out from reference TRBV28 and TRBJ2-1, the complete variable domain reads DVKVTQSSRYLVKRTGEKVFLECVQDMDHENMFWYRQDPGLGLRLIYFSYDVKMKEKGDIPEGYSVSREKKERFSLILESASTNQTSMYLCASSSGPLPFFGPGTRLTVL.

This clonotype was detected once. The chain is built from TRBV6-1 and TRBJ1-5; D not certain. The CDR3 has 14 residues. Germline V gives CDR1 MNHNS, CDR2 SASEGT. V was shortened by 4 bases and J by 0 bases, with 7 bases between the two germline ends. CDR3 DNA sequence: TGTGCCAGCAGTGGAAAGGCTAGCAATCAGCCCCAGCATTTT. Its translation: CASSGKASNQPQHF.

The J gene is TRBJ2-5, the V gene TRBV28; 13 bases align to TRBD2. The V gene end was trimmed by 5 bases and the J gene end by 5 bases; junction bases not matched to a gene: 14. The germline CDR1 and CDR2 sequences are MDHEN and SYDVKM. This CDR3 spans 18 amino acids. The CDR3 sequence is CASSPGTSGANYLETQYF. CDR3 DNA sequence: TGTGCCAGCAGTCCCGGGACTAGCGGGGCTAACTATCTGGAGACCCAGTACTTC.

This sequence joins TRBV28 and TRBJ1-5, with D perhaps TRBD1 (5 bases). The CDR3 totals 12 residues. Germline V gene sequence: CDR1 MDHEN, CDR2 SYDVKM. V was shortened by 3 bases and J by 11 bases, with 11 bases between the two germline ends. The CDR3 nucleotides read TGTGCCAGCAGTTTCGGGGGGACTACCCAGCATTTT. It translates to CASSFGGTTQHF.

V usage is TRBV27 and J usage is TRBJ1-2, with 8 positions matching TRBD1. The CDR3 runs 12 residues. The V and J ends lost 1 base and 13 bases, in that order; junction bases with no gene match: 5. CDR1 MNHEY and CDR2 SMNVEV come from the germline V gene (reference sequence). DNA for the CDR3: TGTGCCAGCAGTTTATTGGGGACAGGTCTCACCTTC. Its protein is CASSLLGTGLTF.

This clonotype was counted between two and nine times. The gene calls are TRBV24-1 and TRBJ2-2, with D tentatively TRBD2 (5 bases). The ends were cut back, 0 bases at V and 6 bases at J, with 13 bases in the middle. Per the germline V gene, CDR1 is KGHDR and CDR2 is SFDVKD. The CDR3 is 16 amino acids. The CDR3 DNA sequence: TGTGCCACCAGTGATTTGTTGGCGGGTCGACCCGGGGAGCTGTTTTTT. Its translation is CATSDLLAGRPGELFF.

The rearrangement links TRBV27 to TRBJ2-7; weak D call: TRBD2 (6 bases). Trimming took 5 bases from V and 1 from J, leaving 15 bases between them. CDR1 and CDR2 (germline): MNHEY, SMNVEV (reference sequence). The CDR3 has 15 residues. CDR3 region: CASSRPGVGSYEQYF. The CDR3 DNA is TGTGCCAGCAGTCGCCCGGGAGTCGGGTCCTACGAGCAGTACTTC.